The rows below give T cell receptor beta chains drawn from one sample of a study of cytomegalovirus exposure and HLA in healthy donors. Data came from immunoSEQ multiplex PCR; TCRdb stores just in-frame clones and leaves some out. The sample lists about 160,000 clones, roughly 90% seen once, with 1.5% to 2% in the top ten. What was sequenced was PBMCs. The source is a woman younger than 35 in good health and CMV-seronegative. Both conserved end residues are part of each CDR3. Each record gives: D gene, clone size, J gene, V gene, CDR3 DNA, CDR3 protein. A D gene is named only where the DNA matches it firmly. Size values are once, few and many counts, or a class for expanded clones, and some rows have none.

NA | NA | TRBJ1-6 | TRBV30 | TGTGCCTGGAGTGTACCTGGGGCTGATTCACCCCTCCACTTT | CAWSVPGADSPLHF
NA | NA | TRBJ2-3 | TRBV7-7 | TGTGCTAGCAGCTCGGGAGAGACAGATACGCAGTATTTT | CASSSGETDTQYF
TRBD1 | NA | TRBJ2-7 | TRBV4-1 | TGCGCCAGCAGCCAAGATCCAGGGGGCTACGAGCAGTACTTC | CASSQDPGGYEQYF
TRBD1 | NA | TRBJ2-1 | TRBV19 | TGTGCCAGTAGTGCTATCGACAGGGGGCCCCCTCATGAGCAGTTCTTC | CASSAIDRGPPHEQFF
NA | NA | TRBJ2-4 | TRBV19 | TGTGCCAGTAGTCCAAGGCAGGGTATTGGCAAAAACATTCAGTACTTC | CASSPRQGIGKNIQYF
NA | once | TRBJ2-5 | TRBV6-1 | TGTGCCAGCAGCCCCCGGAGGGTCTACCCGGAGACCCAGTACTTC | CASSPRRVYPETQYF
TRBD1 | NA | TRBJ2-3 | TRBV19 | TGTGCCAGTAGTATCCCCGACAGGGGGGTAACAGATACGCAGTATTTT | CASSIPDRGVTDTQYF
NA | NA | TRBJ1-3 | TRBV6-1 | TGTGCCAGCAGTGGAGGGGGCTCTGGAAACACCATATATTTT | CASSGGGSGNTIYF
NA | NA | TRBJ2-1 | TRBV9 | TGTGCCAGCAAAAAAACAATGAAGGGACTCGATGAGCAGTTCTTC | CASKKTMKGLDEQFF
TRBD2 | NA | TRBJ2-3 | TRBV6-4 | TGTGCCAGCAGTGACTCGACTAGCGGGGGTGCAGATACGCAGTATTTT | CASSDSTSGGADTQYF
TRBD1 | NA | TRBJ1-1 | TRBV19 | TGTGCCAGTAGTATAGTTGGGACAGCGAGCACTGAAGCTTTCTTT | CASSIVGTASTEAFF
NA | NA | TRBJ1-3 | TRBV6-1 | TGTGCCAGCAGCCGGGACAACTCTGGAAACACCATATATTTT | CASSRDNSGNTIYF
TRBD1 | NA | TRBJ2-1 | TRBV27 | TGTGCCAGCACCCTGCCGGGACAGAATGAGCAGTTCTTC | CASTLPGQNEQFF
NA | NA | TRBJ1-6 | TRBV7-2 | TGTGCCAGCAGCTTATTCAGGGTACGGAATTCACCCCTCCACTTT | CASSLFRVRNSPLHF
NA | medium-sized | TRBJ2-6 | TRBV27 | TGTGCCAGCAGTTCCTTGGACAGTAACTCTGGGGCCAACGTCCTGACTTTC | CASSSLDSNSGANVLTF
NA | NA | TRBJ1-2 | TRBV27 | TGTGCCAGCAGTTTATTGGGGGGGGACGGCTATGGCTACACCTTC | CASSLLGGDGYGYTF
TRBD2 | NA | TRBJ2-1 | TRBV5-1 | TGCGCCAGCAGATGGGGGACTACAGAGGGATGGGGCGGGTACAATGAGCAGTTCTTC | CASRWGTTEGWGGYNEQFF
NA | NA | TRBJ1-1 | TRBV6-5 | TGTGCCAGCAGTTACCGGGGATCCGACACTGAAGCTTTCTTT | CASSYRGSDTEAFF
NA | once | TRBJ2-5 | TRBV6-5 | TGTGCCAGCAGGCGGGACTACCAAGAGACCCAGTACTTC | CASRRDYQETQYF
TRBD1 | NA | TRBJ2-2 | TRBV5-1 | TGCGCCAGCAGCTTGGGAGGGACAGGGGGCGGTCTGCTGTTTTTT | CASSLGGTGGGLLFF
TRBD2 | NA | TRBJ2-2 | TRBV6-1 | TGTGCCAGCATCCCCGGGACCCTAGCGGACGGGGAGCTGTTTTTT | CASIPGTLADGELFF
TRBD1 | once | TRBJ2-3 | TRBV28 | TGTGCCAGCACCCTAGGACAGGGCCCAGATACGCAGTATTTT | CASTLGQGPDTQYF
TRBD1 | NA | TRBJ1-4 | TRBV2 | TGTGCCAGCAGTGGGCAGGGGGCAACTAATGAAAAACTGTTTTTT | CASSGQGATNEKLFF
TRBD2 | NA | TRBJ2-7 | TRBV29-1 | TGCAGCGTTGAGTCCGGGAGGGGCGAGCAGTACTTC | CSVESGRGEQYF
NA | NA | TRBJ1-2 | TRBV7-2 | TGTGCCAGCAGCTTAGGGGGGGGTCCGGGGGTTAACTATGGCTACACCTTC | CASSLGGGPGVNYGYTF